The next 20 T cell receptor beta chains were all read from a single sample in a study of vaccination effects on CD4 cells after COVID-19. Once cultured for 10 days, the cells underwent separation to obtain CD4+ T cells. Clones were sequenced by immunoSEQ multiplex PCR, and TCRdb holds only the in-frame ones, with some missing. The repertoire includes 37,000 or so clones, 65% to 75% of them detected once, and about 2.9% sits in the top ten. These receptors are not linked to any known antigen. The material sequenced was CD4+ T cells from PBMCs cultured without peptide, taken before COVID-19 vaccination. The origin of the receptors is a human donor who received a COVID-19 vaccine.

The chain combines TRBV5-4 with TRBJ2-5; TRBD2 aligns across 13 bases. CDR1 is SGHNT and CDR2 is YYREEE in the germline V gene (reference sequence). The V and J ends lost 4 bases and 4 bases, in that order; junction bases with no gene match: 7. The CDR3 is 16 residues long. CDR3 bases: TGTGCCAGCAGCCCACGACGACTAGCGGGGGGAGAGACCCAGTACTTC. It is translated as CASSPRRLAGGETQYF.

The V and J genes are TRBV21-1 and TRBJ2-5; the D call TRBD2 from the table was never checked on the DNA. TRBV21-1 is noted as a pseudogene. This CDR3 region has 16 residues. DNA for the CDR3: TGTGCCAGCCCCCGGATAAGGACTCCGAGGGTAGAGACCCAGTACTTC. Its translation: CASPRIRTPRVETQYF.

CDR3 DNA: TGTGCCAGCAGCCCCAGGGGGTGGGACACTGAAGCTTTCTTT. Encoded protein: CASSPRGWDTEAFF. The chain employs TRBV5-6 and TRBJ1-1; 7 bases align to TRBD1. Germline values: CDR1 SGHDT, CDR2 YYEEEE. J lost 3 bases, V lost 4 bases, and 6 bases had no gene match. The CDR3 totals 14 residues.

The chain couples TRBV27 to TRBJ1-3; tentatively, D is TRBD1 (5 bases). The CDR3 sequence is 16 residues long. The V end was cut by 7 bases, the J end by 1 base, with 17 bases between. Germline V lookup: CDR1 MNHEY, CDR2 SMNVEV (reference sequence). The DNA of the CDR3 is TGTGCCAGCACGGGACGGAATGATTTTTCTGGAAACACCATATATTTT. It yields the protein CASTGRNDFSGNTIYF.

The rearrangement uses TRBV28 and TRBJ2-1; D not certain. Looked up from germline, CDR1 is MDHEN and CDR2 is SYDVKM. CDR3 size: 13 residues. Trimming left V 5 bases short and J 6 bases short, with 11 bases between. DNA for the CDR3: TGTGCCAGCAGTCTCGATAGCAGCAATGAGCAGTTCTTC. It yields the protein CASSLDSSNEQFF.

The V gene is TRBV5-5, the J gene TRBJ1-2; D ambiguous. V was shortened by 4 bases and J by 8 bases, with 12 bases between the two germline ends. Germline lookup yields CDR1 SGHKS and CDR2 YYEKEE (reference sequence). CDR3 length: 12 amino acids. In DNA, the CDR3 is TGTGCCAGCAGCACCCGGACCGGGGGCTACACCTTC. Translation: CASSTRTGGYTF.

This chain uses TRBV5-4 with TRBJ1-1, with 12 nucleotides matching TRBD1. The CDR3 has 16 amino acids. Per the germline V gene, CDR1 is SGHNT and CDR2 is YYREEE (reference sequence). The junction had 5 bases not matched to a gene; V was cut back by 4 bases and J by 1 base. The CDR3 sequence is CASSPGQGAQNTEAFF. The CDR3 nucleotides read TGTGCCAGCAGCCCGGGACAGGGGGCGCAGAACACTGAAGCTTTCTTT.

V gene TRBV19 combines with J gene TRBJ1-4, with D tentatively TRBD1 (5 bases). The CDR3 is made up of 16 amino acids. The germline V and J ends were trimmed by 6 bases and 0 bases, with 14 bases remaining between them. The germline CDR1 and CDR2 sequences are LNHDA and SQIVND (reference sequence). CDR3 bases: TGTGCCAGTAGAACACAGGACGGATCAACTAATGAAAAACTGTTTTTT. Its translation: CASRTQDGSTNEKLFF.

This clone was seen more than once but under ten times. The V and J genes are TRBV28 and TRBJ1-2, with D possibly being TRBD1 (6 bases). This CDR3 has 14 residues. The V and J ends lost 11 bases and 4 bases respectively, with 20 bases between them. Germline V gene sequence: CDR1 MDHEN, CDR2 SYDVKM. CDR3 nucleotide sequence: TGTGCCTCCCGGGGGGGGCCCGACAGCTATGGCTACACCTTC. Its translation is CASRGGPDSYGYTF.

CDR3 DNA: TGTGCCTGGAGTCATGGGGATTCTGGGGCCAACGTCCTGACTTTC. Translating gives CAWSHGDSGANVLTF. The gene calls are TRBV30 and TRBJ2-6; no reliable D call. The CDR3 length is 15 residues. Germline assignment: CDR1 GTSNPN and CDR2 SVGIG (reference sequence). V was cut by 2 bases and J by 1 base, with 9 bases left in between.

This chain uses TRBV7-6 with TRBJ2-1; 11 nucleotides agree with TRBD2. This CDR3 is built from 16 residues. Germline V gene lookup returns CDR1 SGHVS and CDR2 FNYEAQ. V shed 2 bases and J 9 bases; nucleotides not matched to a gene: 9. The CDR3 loop is CASSLYTSGSRSEQFF. CDR3 bases: TGTGCCAGCAGCTTATATACTAGCGGGAGTAGGAGTGAGCAGTTCTTC.

This clone occurred a few times. The chain employs TRBV30 and TRBJ1-2; tentatively, D is TRBD1 (5 bases). Germline V gene sequence: CDR1 GTSNPN, CDR2 SVGIG (reference sequence). V dropped 1 base and J dropped 11 bases, with 14 bases sitting between them. The CDR3 is made up of 12 amino acids. This CDR3 is CAWSAPPGGYTF. CDR3 nucleotide sequence: TGTGCCTGGAGTGCCCCGCCGGGGGGATACACCTTC. The full variable domain, rest sourced from reference TRBV30 and TRBJ1-2, is SQTIHQWPATLVQPVGSPLSLECTVEGTSNPNLYWYRQAAGRGLQLLFYSVGIGQISSEVPQNLSASRPQDRQFILSSKKLLLSDSGFYLCAWSAPPGGYTFGSGTRLTVV.

The chain recombines TRBV5-4 with TRBJ1-2; 9 bases map to TRBD1. The CDR3 extends over 14 amino acids. Trimming took 2 bases from V and 8 from J; bases not matched to a gene: 7. Germline V gene lookup returns CDR1 SGHNT and CDR2 YYREEE (reference sequence). The CDR3 DNA follows: TGTGCCAGCAGCTTCCCCGGGACAGGGAGAGGCTACACCTTC. Translated: CASSFPGTGRGYTF.

This chain uses TRBV9 with TRBJ1-1, with D possibly matching TRBD1 (5 bases). The CDR3 loop spans 13 amino acids. Trimming shortened V by 3 bases and J by 1 base, and 7 bases separated the two germline ends. CDR1 is SGDLS and CDR2 is YYNGEE in the germline V gene. The CDR3: CASSERGNTEAFF. CDR3 coding DNA: TGTGCCAGCAGCGAAAGGGGGAACACTGAAGCTTTCTTT.

The V call is TRBV6-5, the J call TRBJ2-7; D unclear. The CDR3 contains 13 residues. Germline CDR1 is MNHEY and CDR2 is SVGAGI. With 8 bases removed from V and 2 bases from J, the gap between germline ends came to 13 bases. CDR3 region: CASPNGVAYEQYF. As DNA, the CDR3 is TGTGCCAGCCCAAATGGAGTGGCCTACGAGCAGTACTTC.

This chain joins TRBV28 and TRBJ1-2; 8 nucleotides align to TRBD1. V gave up 2 bases and J gave up 8 bases; unmatched junction bases: 4. This CDR3 spans 13 amino acids. Per germline, CDR1 MDHEN and CDR2 SYDVKM. This CDR3 is CASSLGRGLGYTF. Here the CDR3 DNA reads TGTGCCAGCAGTTTAGGCAGGGGGCTCGGCTACACCTTC.

This clone was seen once. The chain couples TRBV7-6 to TRBJ1-1, with unresolved D. The CDR3 is 12 amino acids. The V end lost 1 base, the J end lost 8 bases, and 8 bases lay between the germline ends. Germline-derived CDR1 and CDR2 are SGHVS and FNYEAQ. The CDR3 spells CASSLDGGEAFF. The CDR3 coding sequence is TGTGCCAGCAGCTTAGATGGCGGGGAAGCTTTCTTT.

The chain carries TRBV21-1 and TRBJ1-6; the listed D gene, TRBD1, was not tested against the DNA. TRBV21-1 counts as a pseudogene. The CDR3 has 19 residues. CDR3 nucleotides: TGTGCCAGCATCCATGTCAATTCTTCCGGGACATGCTATAATTCACCCCTCCACTTT. It specifies CASIHVNSSGTCYNSPLHF.

The chain employs TRBV7-2 and TRBJ2-3; either TRBD1 or TRBD2 may fit D (6 bases each). Trimming removed 1 base at V and 1 base at J, with 9 bases between. CDR3 length: 15 amino acids. In germline, CDR1 is SGHTA, CDR2 FQGNSA. The CDR3 reads CASSLGGAGTDTQYF. For the CDR3, the DNA is TGTGCCAGCAGCTTAGGGGGGGCGGGCACAGATACGCAGTATTTT.

In its sample, this clone was seen a few times. V usage is TRBV2 and J usage is TRBJ2-1; a possible D gene is TRBD2 (5 bases). This CDR3 is 17 amino acids long. The germline CDR1 and CDR2 sequences are SNHLY and FYNNEI. Trimming removed 8 bases from V and 0 bases from J, with 20 bases in between. In nucleotides, the CDR3 is TGTGCCAGCCGTCGGCTAGCAGGAGCTAGCTCCTACAATGAGCAGTTCTTC. Residues: CASRRLAGASSYNEQFF. Complete variable domain (other parts from reference TRBV2 and TRBJ2-1): EPEVTQTPSHQVTQMGQEVILRCVPISNHLYFYWYRQILGQKVEFLVSFYNNEISEKSEIFDDQFSVERPDGSNFTLKIRSTKLEDSAMYFCASRRLAGASSYNEQFFGPGTRLTVL.